These T cell receptor beta chains were read from a single sample in a study of T-cell memory formation after mild COVID-19. TCRdb analysed the 5' RACE reads with MiXCR anew, one entry per CDR3 protein. The sample shows roughly 170,000 distinct CDR3 sequences, around a sixth of them seen only once. The material sequenced was PBMCs or a T cell subset sorted from them (not recorded which). These receptor sequences come from a man between 18 and 35 years old who had mild COVID-19 (a few samples of this study predate the infection). Cell type and time point are not known. Each CDR3 is given with its conserved first and last residue. D genes are given only for firm matches. The size entry is marked missing in some rows and otherwise reads once, few, many or a size class.

>-|TRBV9|TRBJ1-2|-
CASSPINYGYTF
TGTGCCAGCAGCCCGATTAACTATGGCTACACCTTC
>many|TRBV6-2/TRBV6-3|TRBJ1-6|-
CASSQPGGFSPLHF
TGTGCCAGCAGTCAACCGGGAGGTTTTTCACCCCTCCACTTT
>-|TRBV20-1|TRBJ2-5|-
CSAREAGRETQYF
TGCAGTGCTAGAGAGGCAGGGAGGGAGACCCAGTACTTC
>few|TRBV7-3|TRBJ1-1|-
CASSPIPQGALTAFF
TGTGCCAGCAGCCCCATTCCTCAGGGTGCACTGACGGCTTTCTTT
>many|TRBV19|TRBJ2-3|TRBD1
CASRQGPSDTQYF
TGTGCCAGTCGACAGGGGCCCTCAGATACGCAGTATTTT
>few|TRBV30|TRBJ1-1|-
CAWSSTDRNTEAFF
TGTGCCTGGAGTTCCACCGACAGGAACACTGAAGCTTTCTTT
>-|TRBV6-5|TRBJ2-1|-
CASSPWGLRSGNEQFF
TGTGCCAGCAGCCCCTGGGGTCTAAGATCCGGCAATGAGCAGTTCTTC
>few|TRBV28|TRBJ1-1|-
CASIETAGTEAFF
TGTGCCAGCATCGAAACTGCGGGCACTGAAGCTTTCTTT
>many|TRBV12-3/TRBV12-4|TRBJ1-5|-
CASSLGEGQPQHF
TGTGCCAGCAGTTTAGGGGAGGGTCAGCCCCAGCATTTT
>-|TRBV5-1|TRBJ1-2|-
CASSKDKFGYTF
TGCGCCAGCAGCAAGGACAAATTTGGCTACACCTTC
>few|TRBV11-2|TRBJ1-5|-
CASSLDLQGRSTQHF
TGTGCCAGCAGCTTAGATTTACAGGGACGTTCGACCCAGCATTTT
>-|TRBV7-9|TRBJ1-1|-
CASSPTGFADTEAFF
TGTGCCAGCAGCCCAACAGGGTTCGCAGACACTGAAGCTTTCTTT
>few|TRBV11-2|TRBJ2-1|-
CASSSYDPPNEQFF
TGTGCCAGCAGCTCTTACGACCCGCCCAATGAGCAGTTCTTC
>many|TRBV7-2|TRBJ2-1|TRBD2
CASSRSGAYNEQFF
TGTGCCAGCAGTAGGAGCGGGGCCTACAATGAGCAGTTCTTC
>few|TRBV2|TRBJ1-1|-
CASSGDNTEAFF
TGTGCCAGCAGTGGGGATAACACTGAAGCTTTCTTT
>few|TRBV12-3/TRBV12-4|TRBJ1-1|-
CASSLHAEAFF
TGTGCCAGCAGTTTACACGCTGAAGCTTTCTTT